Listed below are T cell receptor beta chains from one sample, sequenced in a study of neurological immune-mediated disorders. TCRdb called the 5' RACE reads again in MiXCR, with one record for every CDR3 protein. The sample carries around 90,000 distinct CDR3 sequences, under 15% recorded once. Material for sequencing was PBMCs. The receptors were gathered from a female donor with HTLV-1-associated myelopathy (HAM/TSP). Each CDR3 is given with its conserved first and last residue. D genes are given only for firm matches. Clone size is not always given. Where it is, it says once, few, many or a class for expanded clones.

CDR3nt: TGCGCCAGCAGCTTGAACTCAGCGGGATCCTACAATGAGCAGTTCTTC
CDR3aa: CASSLNSAGSYNEQFF
abundance: many
j_gene: TRBJ2-1
v_gene: TRBV5-1
d_gene: TRBD2

CDR3nt: TGCGCCAGCAGCGGGCCCACGACTGAAGCTTTCTTT
CDR3aa: CASSGPTTEAFF
abundance: many
j_gene: TRBJ1-1
v_gene: TRBV10-1
d_gene: -

CDR3nt: TGTGCCAGCAGGGGGGACAATGAGCAGTTCTTC
CDR3aa: CASRGDNEQFF
abundance: -
j_gene: TRBJ2-1
v_gene: TRBV12-3/TRBV12-4
d_gene: -

CDR3nt: TGTGCCAGCAGTGAACAGGGGAAAACCTACGAGCAGTACTTC
CDR3aa: CASSEQGKTYEQYF
abundance: -
j_gene: TRBJ2-7
v_gene: TRBV25-1
d_gene: -

CDR3nt: TGCAGTGCTAGAGATATATTGGTAGGCGTAGGCAATCAGCCCCAGCATTTT
CDR3aa: CSARDILVGVGNQPQHF
abundance: many
j_gene: TRBJ1-5
v_gene: TRBV20-1
d_gene: -

CDR3nt: TGTGCCAGCAGCGTGTGGGGGGGCTCGGGGGAGCAGTACTTC
CDR3aa: CASSVWGGSGEQYF
abundance: many
j_gene: TRBJ2-7
v_gene: TRBV9
d_gene: -

CDR3nt: TGTGCCAGCAGTTTACAGGGGAATCATGGCTACACCTTC
CDR3aa: CASSLQGNHGYTF
abundance: once
j_gene: TRBJ1-2
v_gene: TRBV12-3/TRBV12-4
d_gene: -

CDR3nt: TGTGCCAGTAGTATGTCAGACAAGTCCTACGAGCAGTACTTC
CDR3aa: CASSMSDKSYEQYF
abundance: -
j_gene: TRBJ2-7
v_gene: TRBV19
d_gene: -

CDR3nt: TGTGCCGGCGGGGGGGCGAATCAGCCCCAGCATTTT
CDR3aa: CAGGGANQPQHF
abundance: many
j_gene: TRBJ1-5
v_gene: TRBV2
d_gene: -

CDR3nt: TGTGCCAGCAGCCGCGGGGGGCGAGACTACGAGCAGTACTTC
CDR3aa: CASSRGGRDYEQYF
abundance: many
j_gene: TRBJ2-7
v_gene: TRBV28
d_gene: TRBD2

CDR3nt: TGCGCCAGCAGCTCGGGACAGGGTGGCCACGAGCAGTACTTC
CDR3aa: CASSSGQGGHEQYF
abundance: many
j_gene: TRBJ2-7
v_gene: TRBV5-1
d_gene: TRBD1

CDR3nt: TGCGCCAGCAGCTTGGGACAGGACTACGAGCAGTACTTC
CDR3aa: CASSLGQDYEQYF
abundance: many
j_gene: TRBJ2-7
v_gene: TRBV5-1
d_gene: -

CDR3nt: TGCAGTGCGGGACAGGGTTTAGGACACTATGGCTACACCTTC
CDR3aa: CSAGQGLGHYGYTF
abundance: many
j_gene: TRBJ1-2
v_gene: TRBV20-1
d_gene: TRBD1

CDR3nt: TGCGCCAGCAGCCAAGAGGTTTCCGGTAGAAGCAATCAGCCCCAGCATTTT
CDR3aa: CASSQEVSGRSNQPQHF
abundance: many
j_gene: TRBJ1-5
v_gene: TRBV4-1
d_gene: -

CDR3nt: TGTGCCAGTAGTACCGGGACCAGAGAGGGAGAGACCCAGTACTTC
CDR3aa: CASSTGTREGETQYF
abundance: -
j_gene: TRBJ2-5
v_gene: TRBV19
d_gene: -

CDR3nt: TGTGCCAGCTCACGAGGGACAGTAAGTGTTAATGAGCAGTTCTTC
CDR3aa: CASSRGTVSVNEQFF
abundance: many
j_gene: TRBJ2-1
v_gene: TRBV18
d_gene: TRBD1

CDR3nt: TGCGCCAGCAGCTTGGGGGAATACGGCATTGAAGCTTTCTTT
CDR3aa: CASSLGEYGIEAFF
abundance: many
j_gene: TRBJ1-1
v_gene: TRBV5-1
d_gene: -

CDR3nt: TGTGCCAGCAGCTTGGGGGGAAGCAGAGATACGCAGTATTTT
CDR3aa: CASSLGGSRDTQYF
abundance: -
j_gene: TRBJ2-3
v_gene: TRBV12-3/TRBV12-4
d_gene: -

CDR3nt: TGCAGTGCTAGAGATCTAACAGTCACAGATACGCAGTATTTT
CDR3aa: CSARDLTVTDTQYF
abundance: many
j_gene: TRBJ2-3
v_gene: TRBV20-1
d_gene: -